Sequencing of this T cell receptor (beta chain) was carried out in a study of PD-1 blockade in classical Hodgkin lymphoma. Study information: Administration of nivolumab to patients was at 3 mg/kg intravenously every 2 weeks. Findings and caveats of the study: As was reported, newly diagnosed patients showed lower baseline TCR diversity than healthy donors did.

Relapses following autologous stem cell transplantation were seen in all patients, with brentuximab vedotin exposure varying. About this clone: The antigen remains undetermined.

Libraries were prepared by immunoSEQ multiplex PCR; TCRdb keeps only in-frame clonotypes and omits some of them. The profile shows roughly 19,000 clones, 80% of them singletons. This CDR3 is built from 14 residues. Germline CDR1 reads SGHTA; CDR2 reads FQGTGA. Deletions cut 6 bases from V and 5 bases from J, with 14 bases between. The chain recombines TRBV7-3 with TRBJ2-1; D uncertain. The source of this sequence is a human donor with classical Hodgkin lymphoma. The sample was peripheral blood mononuclear cells (PBMCs), taken at baseline. The CDR3 region is CASRPFSHHNEQFF. CDR3 DNA sequence: TGTGCCAGCAGACCCTTTAGCCACCACAATGAGCAGTTCTTC.